This paragraph covers one TCR beta chain sequence. The entry originates in a study of T-cell memory formation after mild COVID-19. In TCRdb, the 5' RACE reads were re-called with MiXCR into one record per CDR3 protein. The sample records 350,000 to 450,000 distinct CDR3 sequences, approximately 15% being singletons. The germline V and J ends were trimmed by 8 bases and 7 bases, with 9 bases remaining between them. CDR1 is KGHSH, CDR2 LQKENI, per germline. This CDR3 region has 12 residues. The receptor was isolated from a man younger than 35 who had mild COVID-19 (a few samples of this study predate the infection). Cell type and time point are not known. Material: PBMCs or a T cell subset sorted from them (not recorded which). This chain uses TRBV18 with TRBJ1-6, with D perhaps matching TRBD1 (5 bases). This chain's CDR3 is CASARQNSPLHF. CDR3 nucleotide sequence: TGTGCCAGCGCCCGACAGAATTCACCCCTCCACTTT.